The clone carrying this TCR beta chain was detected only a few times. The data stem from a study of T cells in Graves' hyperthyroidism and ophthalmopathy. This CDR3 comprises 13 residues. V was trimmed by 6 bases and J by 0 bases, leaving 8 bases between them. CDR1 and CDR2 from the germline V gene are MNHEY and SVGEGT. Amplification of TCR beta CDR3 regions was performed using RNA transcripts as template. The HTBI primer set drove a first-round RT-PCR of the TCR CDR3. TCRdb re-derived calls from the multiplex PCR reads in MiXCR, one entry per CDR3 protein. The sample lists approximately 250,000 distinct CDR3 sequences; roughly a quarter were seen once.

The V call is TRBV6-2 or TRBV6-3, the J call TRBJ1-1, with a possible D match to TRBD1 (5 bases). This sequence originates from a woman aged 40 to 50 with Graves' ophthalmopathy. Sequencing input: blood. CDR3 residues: CASSPDMNTEAFF. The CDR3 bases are TGTGCCAGCAGCCCGGACATGAACACTGAAGCTTTCTTT.